Below, 10 T cell receptor beta chains from the same sample are listed, as sequenced in a study of shared clonotypes between healthy human individuals. Assay: immunoSEQ multiplex PCR; the TCRdb copy retains only in-frame clones and omits some. The repertoire holds roughly 2.2 million clones, with more than 80% as singletons. Sample: naive CD4+ T cells from PBMCs. Described subset: CD45RA+ positively selected. Every receptor here comes from a man younger than 30 in good health. Some clones in this sample may be carry-over from other donors' samples.

V is TRBV25-1 and J is TRBJ1-5; D not resolved. Germline-derived CDR1 and CDR2 are MGHDK and SYGVNS. The CDR3 totals 14 residues. The V and J ends lost 3 bases and 6 bases respectively, with 12 bases between them. This chain's CDR3 is CASSDSRGIQPQHF. DNA of the CDR3: TGTGCCAGCAGTGATTCGCGGGGAATTCAGCCCCAGCATTTT.

The chain links TRBV10-3 to TRBJ2-1; 7 nucleotides match TRBD1. Germline loops: CDR1 ENHRY, CDR2 SYGVKD. With V trimmed by 0 bases and J by 5 bases, 7 bases remained unmatched. The CDR3 is 16 amino acids. CDR3 sequence reads: CAISESLGGVDNEQFF. The CDR3 DNA reads TGTGCCATCAGTGAGTCGTTAGGGGGCGTGGACAATGAGCAGTTCTTC.

J is TRBJ2-1 and V is TRBV7-8, with 7 bases identical to TRBD2. V dropped 0 bases and J dropped 10; count of bases not matched to a gene: 6. CDR1 SGHVS and CDR2 FQNEAQ come from the germline V gene. The CDR3 loop spans 14 amino acids. The CDR3 reads CASSLAGAGLEQFF. In DNA, the CDR3 is TGTGCCAGCAGCTTAGCGGGAGCGGGACTCGAGCAGTTCTTC.

This clone showed up just once. V usage is TRBV10-3 and J usage is TRBJ2-3; 10 nucleotides align to TRBD2. The CDR3 sequence is 14 residues long. Germline lookup yields CDR1 ENHRY and CDR2 SYGVKD. The V gene end was trimmed by 6 bases and the J gene end by 1 base; junction bases not matched to a gene: 1. The CDR3 loop reads CAISTSGGTDTQYF. CDR3 coding DNA: TGTGCCATCAGCACTAGCGGGGGCACAGATACGCAGTATTTT.

The chain is built from TRBV18 and TRBJ2-4; 7 nucleotides match TRBD1. From germline, CDR1 is KGHSH and CDR2 LQKENI. J gave up 1 base and V 0 bases, and 12 bases lay outside the gene matches. CDR3 length: 19 residues. The CDR3 region has the DNA TGTGCCAGCTCACCACCTCCGGCCCAGGGGGTCCTCGCCAAAAACATTCAGTACTTC. Amino acid sequence: CASSPPPAQGVLAKNIQYF.

The count of this clone is one. The V gene is TRBV12-5, the J gene TRBJ2-1; tentative D call: TRBD2 (7 bases). V was trimmed by 0 bases and J by 6 bases, leaving 21 bases between them. The CDR3 contains 18 residues. CDR1 is LGHNT and CDR2 is FRNRAP in the germline V gene. The CDR3 DNA reads as TGTGCTAGTGGTTTGGTACAGTCAAGTGGGGGGGCCCTCAATGAGCAGTTCTTC. As protein: CASGLVQSSGGALNEQFF.

This clone was counted once. The chain joins TRBV7-8 to TRBJ2-7; the D is unclear. Trimming pared 0 bases from V and 3 bases from J, leaving 6 bases between. Per germline, CDR1 SGHVS and CDR2 FQNEAQ. This CDR3 is 13 amino acids long. The CDR3 is CASSLAVSYEQYF. The CDR3 nucleotides are TGTGCCAGCAGCTTAGCCGTGAGCTACGAGCAGTACTTC.

About this clone itself: Mismatch with germline at one junction end may stem from a read error. The chain employs TRBV6-6 and TRBJ2-6; D might be TRBD1 (6 bases). Per germline, CDR1 MNHNY and CDR2 SVGAGI (reference sequence). The CDR3 contains 14 residues. The CDR3 is CATSAGAGANVLTF. CDR3 sequence (DNA): TGTGCCACCAGTGCAGGGGCTGGGGCCAACGTCCTGACTTTC.

On this clone: One junction end does not reproduce the germline sequence, and a read error may be involved. This sequence joins TRBV19 and TRBJ2-7, with TRBD2 matching 10 bases. The CDR3 covers 17 residues. Germline CDR1 reads LNHDA; CDR2 reads SQIVND (reference sequence). The CDR3 is CASSSNRVAGGSHEQYF. As DNA, the CDR3 is TGTGCCAGTAGTAGCAATCGAGTAGCGGGAGGCTCCCACGAGCAGTACTTC.

The chain recombines TRBV30 with TRBJ2-1, with 7 bases aligning to TRBD1. Trimming took 6 bases from V and 8 from J; bases not matched to a gene: 16. CDR3 size: 15 residues. Looked up from germline, CDR1 is GTSNPN and CDR2 is SVGIG (reference sequence). CDR3 DNA: TGTGCCTGCCGGGCCGAGACAGGGCAGGTCCATGAGCAGTTCTTC. Amino acid sequence: CACRAETGQVHEQFF.